This T cell receptor beta chain was sequenced for a study of blood T cell repertoires in COVID-19. The wider study: PBMCs, B-cell-depleted T cells, or T cells were the source of the cDNA or gDNA that made up the material.

Clones were sequenced by immunoSEQ multiplex PCR, and TCRdb holds only the in-frame ones, with some missing. The sample shows approximately 280,000 clones, nearly 90% of them seen only once. Looked up from germline, CDR1 is LNHNV and CDR2 is YYDKDF (reference sequence). The CDR3 runs 16 residues. The junction had 5 bases not matched to a gene; V was cut back by 5 bases and J by 2 bases. This clone was seen only a few times. Source material: PBMCs or T cells enriched from blood (not recorded which). The chain is built from TRBV15 and TRBJ2-2; 10 bases match TRBD1. The sequence was collected from a woman aged 60-75 years who had recovered from COVID-19. The CDR3 sequence: CATSSDRGRNTGELFF. The CDR3, as DNA: TGTGCCACCAGCTCCGACAGGGGGCGCAACACCGGGGAGCTGTTTTTT.